The 21 T cell receptor beta chains presented below share a single source sample, sequenced in a study of early T cells in non-severe SARS-CoV-2 infection. TCRdb reanalysed the 5' RACE reads using MiXCR and keeps one entry per CDR3 protein. The sample shows 100,000 to 150,000 distinct CDR3 sequences, more than 13% of them seen only once. Sequencing input: whole blood. These receptors came from an adult who was a healthcare worker with PCR-confirmed SARS-CoV-2 infection or an uninfected control (not recorded which).

The sample holds many counts of this clonotype. The chain is built from TRBV14 and TRBJ2-3; weak D call: TRBD1 (5 bases). Per germline, CDR1 SGHDN and CDR2 FVKESK. The CDR3 is made up of 16 amino acids. V was trimmed by 1 base and J by 7 bases, leaving 18 bases between them. The CDR3 spells CASSQGRRGFGNTQYF. CDR3 coding DNA: TGTGCCAGCAGCCAAGGAAGAAGGGGTTTTGGGAATACGCAGTATTTT.

This clonotype has only a few counts. The chain has TRBV29-1 and TRBJ2-1; a possible D gene is TRBD1 (5 bases). V lost 4 bases and J 9 bases, leaving 10 bases between the germline ends. There are 11 residues in the CDR3. Germline V gives CDR1 SQVTM, CDR2 ANQGSEA. CDR3 region: CSVARAGEQFF. In DNA, the CDR3 is TGCAGCGTTGCCAGGGCTGGTGAGCAGTTCTTC.

V usage is TRBV3-1 and J usage is TRBJ2-7, with D unclear. The CDR3 spans 12 residues. Between the trimmed V and J ends, which lost 1 base and 2 bases, there was a span of 3 bases. The germline V gene encodes CDR1 LGHDT and CDR2 YNNKEL (reference sequence). The DNA of the CDR3 is TGTGCCAGCAGCCAAGGGGCCTACGAGCAGTACTTC. It yields the protein CASSQGAYEQYF.

The genes are TRBV2 and TRBJ1-1, with D possibly matching TRBD1 (5 bases). Trimming cost V 2 bases and J 3 bases, with 13 bases left between them. The CDR3 covers 15 residues. Per the germline V gene, CDR1 is SNHLY and CDR2 is FYNNEI. The CDR3 DNA reads TGTGCCAGCAGTGAAATATGGGCGGGGGACACTGAAGCTTTCTTT. It translates to CASSEIWAGDTEAFF.

This clonotype was picked up a small number of times. This chain joins TRBV10-1 and TRBJ2-2; 8 bases are a match to TRBD2. The CDR3 is 18 amino acids. The ends lost 1 base at V and 5 bases at J; junction bases unmatched: 12. Germline V gives CDR1 WNHNN, CDR2 SYGVQD (reference sequence). The CDR3 reads CASSEWGLGPTGTGELFF. The CDR3 bases are TGCGCCAGCAGTGAGTGGGGACTAGGGCCCACGGGAACCGGGGAGCTGTTTTTT.

The V call is TRBV12-3 or TRBV12-4, the J call TRBJ1-5, with TRBD1 identical over 7 bases. The V and J ends lost 1 base and 3 bases, in that order; junction bases with no gene match: 3. This CDR3 has 15 amino acids. The CDR3 region is CASSLGGQTNQPQHF. CDR3 bases: TGTGCCAGCAGTTTAGGGGGACAGACCAATCAGCCCCAGCATTTT.

This clonotype has ten or more counts. This chain uses TRBV29-1 with TRBJ2-3; D not certain. The germline V gene encodes CDR1 SQVTM and CDR2 ANQGSEA. Trimming stripped 6 bases from V and 5 bases from J, with 6 bases between. This CDR3 is built from 10 residues. CDR3 DNA sequence: TGCAGCGTAAGCGTAGATACGCAGTATTTT. This codes for CSVSVDTQYF.

The rearrangement joins TRBV29-1 to TRBJ1-5; no reliable D call. The CDR3 loop spans 13 amino acids. The germline CDR1 and CDR2 sequences are SQVTM and ANQGSEA. V was trimmed by 1 base and J by 6 bases, leaving 10 bases between them. CDR3 in DNA: TGCAGCGTTGAAGTCCACCCGGGTCAGCCCCAGCATTTT. As protein: CSVEVHPGQPQHF.

This clonotype came up many times. The chain has TRBV7-6 and TRBJ2-1, with D possibly called TRBD1 or TRBD2 (5 bases each). Germline V gene lookup returns CDR1 SGHVS and CDR2 FNYEAQ. This CDR3 is built from 14 residues. Trimming removed 5 bases at V and 9 bases at J, with 17 bases between. The CDR3 region has the DNA TGTGCCAGCAGCAGAACCGATACTGGGACTGAGCAGTTCTTC. Protein product: CASSRTDTGTEQFF.

The V call is TRBV20-1, the J call TRBJ1-6; 9 positions match TRBD1. V was pared by 2 bases and J by 8 bases, with 7 bases of the junction left unmatched. This CDR3 region has 15 residues. The germline V gene encodes CDR1 DFQATT and CDR2 SNEGSKA (reference sequence). CDR3 residues: CSARYFGQGYSPLHF. The CDR3 nucleotides are TGCAGTGCTAGATATTTCGGACAGGGGTATTCACCCCTCCACTTT.

This clonotype was counted only a few times. V gene TRBV16 combines with J gene TRBJ1-2; D possibly corresponds to TRBD1 (5 bases). Trimming shortened V by 3 bases and J by 7 bases, and 12 bases separated the two germline ends. CDR1 and CDR2 from the germline V gene are KGHSY and FQNENV. This CDR3 has 13 residues. As DNA, the CDR3 is TGTGCCAGCAGCCATCAGGGACTTTTTGGCTACACCTTC. It specifies CASSHQGLFGYTF.

CDR3: CASSLSGITGELFF. The DNA for the CDR3 is TGTGCCAGCAGCTTGAGTGGGATCACCGGGGAGCTGTTTTTT. V gene TRBV7-9 combines with J gene TRBJ2-2; no reliable D call. Deletions cut 3 bases from V and 4 bases from J, with 9 bases between. This CDR3 spans 14 amino acids. Looked up from germline, CDR1 is SEHNR and CDR2 is FQNEAQ (reference sequence).

This clonotype occurred a few times. This chain uses TRBV7-9 with TRBJ1-1; D remains ambiguous. The CDR3 length is 11 residues. The germline gives CDR1 SEHNR, CDR2 FQNEAQ (reference sequence). Trimming stripped 1 base from V and 8 bases from J, with 5 bases between. The CDR3 sequence: CASSLEVEAFF. The CDR3 coding sequence is TGTGCCAGCAGCTTAGAGGTAGAAGCTTTCTTT. Full variable domain (remainder filled in from reference TRBV7-9 and TRBJ1-1): DTGVSQNPRHKITKRGQNVTFRCDPISEHNRLYWYRQTLGQGPEFLTYFQNEAQLEKSRLLSDRFSAERPKGSFSTLEIQRTEQGDSAMYLCASSLEVEAFFGQGTRLTVV.

The V gene is TRBV15, the J gene TRBJ2-5; D unclear. Germline CDR1 is LNHNV and CDR2 is YYDKDF (reference sequence). The length of the CDR3 is 14 residues. Trimming removed 3 bases at V and 7 bases at J, with 15 bases between. CDR3 protein: CATSRDTRMGTQYF. The CDR3 region has the DNA TGTGCCACCAGCAGGGATACACGGATGGGGACCCAGTACTTC.

In this sample, this clonotype turned up a few times. V gene TRBV2 combines with J gene TRBJ2-3, with TRBD2 matching 9 bases. V gave up 5 bases and J gave up 4 bases; unmatched junction bases: 7. This CDR3 comprises 15 residues. The germline V gene has CDR1 SNHLY and CDR2 FYNNEI. In nucleotides, the CDR3 is TGTGCCAGCAGTCGACTAGCGGCCGTAGCAGATACGCAGTATTTT. It specifies CASSRLAAVADTQYF.

The chain couples TRBV20-1 to TRBJ2-5; 9 positions match TRBD2. Germline V CDR1 and CDR2: DFQATT, SNEGSKA (reference sequence). The CDR3 has 17 amino acids. V dropped 0 bases and J dropped 2; count of bases not matched to a gene: 10. CDR3 region: CSARESRVLAGQETQYF. CDR3 DNA sequence: TGCAGTGCTAGAGAGAGCCGAGTGCTAGCGGGGCAAGAGACCCAGTACTTC.

The table lists this clonotype with many counts. The CDR3: CSAREEQGTYNSPLHF. DNA of the CDR3: TGCAGTGCTAGAGAGGAACAGGGAACCTATAATTCACCCCTCCACTTT. This rearrangement joins TRBV20-1 to TRBJ1-6, with a tentative D call TRBD1 (6 bases). V was shortened by 0 bases and J by 2 bases, with 11 bases between the two germline ends. The CDR3 extends over 16 amino acids. Germline V gene sequence: CDR1 DFQATT, CDR2 SNEGSKA (reference sequence).

This clonotype was counted at least ten times. The chain combines TRBV20-1 with TRBJ2-7; TRBD1 aligns across 9 bases. The CDR3 is 14 amino acids. Germline CDR1 reads DFQATT; CDR2 reads SNEGSKA (reference sequence). V was pared by 6 bases and J by 2 bases, with 8 bases of the junction left unmatched. DNA of the CDR3: TGCAGTGCCAAGGCCGGGACAGGGACCTACGAGCAGTACTTC. This sequence encodes CSAKAGTGTYEQYF.

This clonotype was seen more than once but under ten times. The chain carries TRBV2 and TRBJ1-5; D might be TRBD1 (5 bases). This CDR3 is built from 14 residues. Germline loops: CDR1 SNHLY, CDR2 FYNNEI. Trimming took 4 bases from V and 6 from J, leaving 13 bases between them. For the CDR3, the DNA is TGTGCCAGCAGTGGGGACGGGTCGGGTCAGCCCCAGCATTTT. This encodes CASSGDGSGQPQHF.

This clonotype was detected once. The rearrangement joins TRBV29-1 to TRBJ2-1, with D maybe TRBD1 (6 bases). The V and J ends lost 6 bases and 7 bases respectively, with 13 bases between them. This CDR3 has 12 amino acids. From germline, CDR1 is SQVTM and CDR2 ANQGSEA. CDR3 in amino acids: CSVGGQLNEQFF. CDR3 sequence (DNA): TGCAGCGTAGGCGGACAGTTGAATGAGCAGTTCTTC.

This clonotype has more than one count but fewer than ten. CDR3 sequence reads: CSARVVDRVAYGYTF. The CDR3 DNA sequence: TGCAGTGCTAGAGTCGTGGACAGAGTTGCCTATGGCTACACCTTC. This chain joins TRBV20-1 and TRBJ1-2; TRBD1 is a possible D gene (6 bases). Germline V CDR1 and CDR2: DFQATT, SNEGSKA (reference sequence). The CDR3 is 15 amino acids. Trimming stripped 1 base from V and 4 bases from J, with 16 bases between.